These T cell receptor beta chains were read from a single sample in a study of regulatory T cells in long-lasting Graves disease. TCRdb called the multiplex PCR reads again in MiXCR, with one record for every CDR3 protein. The repertoire has 300,000 to 400,000 distinct CDR3 sequences, approximately 16% of them found once; the top ten carry just under 30%. This sample also appeared in a second study, on T cells in Graves' hyperthyroidism and ophthalmopathy.

Specimen: peripheral blood mononuclear cells (PBMCs), collected at new diagnosis, from a patient treated with antithyroid drugs. The receptors stem from a man aged 35 to 55 with Graves disease. Each CDR3 is given with its conserved first and last residue. D genes are given only for firm matches. Not every row has a clone size; where given, it reads once, few, many or a size class.

D,size,V,J,CDR3,DNA
TRBD2,-,TRBV4-1,TRBJ2-3,CASGRDSSWRDTQYF,TGCGCCAGCGGGAGGGACTCCTCTTGGCGGGATACGCAGTATTTT
-,many,TRBV3-1,TRBJ2-3,CASSQAKYF,TGTGCCAGCAGCCAAGCAAAGTATTTT
-,few,TRBV27,TRBJ1-1,CASSLYSPLNTEAFF,TGTGCCAGCAGTTTATACAGTCCGCTGAACACTGAAGCTTTCTTC
TRBD2,many,TRBV20-1,TRBJ2-2,CSAKLAGFLDTGELFF,TGCAGTGCTAAACTAGCGGGGTTCTTGGACACCGGGGAGCTGTTTTTT
TRBD1,many,TRBV28,TRBJ1-1,CASRDGQDSTEAFF,TGTGCCAGCAGGGACGGACAGGACAGCACTGAAGCTTTCTTT
TRBD1,few,TRBV9,TRBJ1-3,CASSGRTGIGAGNTIYF,TGTGCCAGCAGCGGCCGGACAGGGATTGGGGCTGGAAACACCATATATTTT
-,many,TRBV3-1,TRBJ2-4,CASSLQLAKNIQYF,TGTGCCAGCAGCCTACAGCTAGCCAAAAACATTCAGTACTTC
TRBD1,-,TRBV7-2,TRBJ2-7,CASSTWTGSEQYF,TGTGCCAGCAGCACGTGGACAGGATCCGAGCAGTACTTC
TRBD2,many,TRBV4-2,TRBJ2-3,CASSQEASGPDTQYF,TGTGCCAGCAGCCAAGAGGCTAGCGGCCCAGATACGCAGTATTTT
-,many,TRBV5-5,TRBJ2-7,CASSFNKYEQYF,TGTGCCAGCAGCTTTAACAAATACGAGCAGTACTTC
-,few,TRBV6-1,TRBJ2-7,CASSRRGLGSYEQYF,TGTGCCAGCAGCAGACGTGGGTTGGGCTCCTACGAGCAGTACTTC
-,many,TRBV5-1,TRBJ2-3,CASSLQGHGTDTQYF,TGCGCCAGCAGCTTGCAGGGGCACGGCACAGATACGCAGTATTTT
-,-,TRBV5-4,TRBJ2-7,CASSPTLGASYEQYF,TGTGCCAGCAGCCCTACCCTGGGGGCCTCCTACGAGCAGTACTTC
-,few,TRBV9,TRBJ1-6,CASSTLPQGGGWDSPLHF,TGTGCCAGCAGCACCCTCCCACAGGGTGGGGGTTGGGATTCACCCCTCCACTTT
-,few,TRBV5-1,TRBJ2-3,CASRFWNAIADTQYF,TGCGCCAGCAGATTTTGGAACGCTATAGCGGATACGCAGTATTTT
-,many,TRBV2,TRBJ2-5,CASSERRAGETQYF,TGTGCCAGCAGTGAACGCAGGGCAGGAGAGACCCAGTACTTC
TRBD2,many,TRBV3-1,TRBJ2-4,CASSLAGVGGKNIQYF,TGTGCCAGCAGCCTAGCGGGCGTCGGGGGCAAAAACATTCAGTACTTC
-,many,TRBV30,TRBJ2-2,CAWSGRGQRITGELFF,TGTGCCTGGAGTGGTCGCGGGCAGCGGATCACCGGGGAGCTGTTTTTT
TRBD2,-,TRBV20-1,TRBJ2-1,CSARVAGASYNEQFF,TGCAGTGCTAGAGTAGCGGGGGCCTCCTACAATGAGCAGTTCTTC
TRBD2,-,TRBV27,TRBJ2-3,CASNLSKASGGAADTQYF,TGTGCCAGCAATTTATCGAAGGCTAGCGGGGGGGCTGCAGATACGCAGTATTTT
-,few,TRBV28,TRBJ1-4,CASSLIGGAREKLFF,TGTGCCAGCAGTTTAATAGGGGGAGCACGTGAAAAACTGTTTTTT
-,many,TRBV28,TRBJ2-7,CASSLGATFSYEQYF,TGTGCCAGCAGTTTAGGGGCTACCTTCTCCTACGAGCAGTACTTC
-,many,TRBV6-2/TRBV6-3,TRBJ2-1,CASRGLEGSYNEQFF,TGTGCCAGCAGGGGGCTAGAAGGCTCCTACAATGAGCAGTTCTTC
TRBD2,-,TRBV7-2,TRBJ2-2,CASSTRLASRPGVNTGELFF,TGTGCCAGCAGCACACGACTAGCATCCAGGCCCGGAGTGAACACCGGGGAGCTGTTTTTT
-,few,TRBV20-1,TRBJ2-1,CSASYGVGEQFF,TGCAGTGCTAGTTACGGCGTAGGTGAGCAGTTCTTC
TRBD2,many,TRBV3-1,TRBJ2-5,CASSLGVAGRQETQYF,TGTGCCAGCAGCCTGGGGGTAGCGGGGCGTCAAGAGACCCAGTACTTC
-,many,TRBV5-6,TRBJ1-4,CASSFFSLSNEKLFF,TGTGCCAGCAGCTTCTTCAGCTTGTCCAATGAAAAACTGTTTTTT
TRBD1,-,TRBV5-5,TRBJ1-1,CASSSRGRGGLNTEAFF,TGTGCCAGCAGCTCTAGGGGGCGCGGCGGCTTGAACACTGAAGCTTTCTTT
-,many,TRBV27,TRBJ2-1,CASSPNRNRYNEQFF,TGTGCCAGCAGTCCAAATCGTAATCGGTACAATGAGCAGTTCTTC
-,many,TRBV18,TRBJ2-1,CASSPPGQGGKQFF,TGTGCCAGCTCACCACCCGGACAGGGAGGGAAGCAGTTCTTC
-,few,TRBV29-1,TRBJ2-4,CSVLQGAKNIQYF,TGCAGCGTTCTCCAGGGCGCCAAAAACATTCAGTACTTC
TRBD1,many,TRBV20-1,TRBJ2-5,CSAGDRGKETQYF,TGCAGTGCGGGAGACAGGGGGAAAGAGACCCAGTACTTC
-,few,TRBV6-5,TRBJ2-7,CASSYFRGEEQYF,TGTGCCAGCAGTTACTTTAGGGGTGAGGAGCAGTACTTC
TRBD2,-,TRBV20-1,TRBJ2-5,CSFPSGGSKTQYF,TGCAGCTTCCCTAGCGGGGGGTCGAAGACCCAGTACTTC
TRBD2,many,TRBV6-1,TRBJ2-3,CASSDFLAGADTQYF,TGTGCCAGCAGTGATTTCTTGGCGGGGGCAGATACGCAGTATTTT
TRBD2,many,TRBV7-2,TRBJ2-5,CASSLGPSGGAQETQYF,TGTGCCAGCAGCCTCGGCCCTAGCGGGGGGGCTCAAGAGACCCAGTACTTC
-,-,TRBV6-2/TRBV6-3,TRBJ1-4,CASRRGQRGSNEKLFF,TGTGCCAGCAGGAGGGGTCAGCGAGGTTCTAATGAAAAACTGTTTTTT
-,many,TRBV9,TRBJ1-3,CASSPQGHSGNTIYF,TGTGCCAGCAGTCCACAGGGACACTCTGGAAACACCATATATTTT
TRBD1,few,TRBV27,TRBJ1-2,CASSSDREGYTF,TGTGCCAGCAGCTCGGACAGGGAGGGCTACACCTTC
TRBD1,many,TRBV6-1,TRBJ2-1,CASSARTGDHEQFF,TGTGCCAGCAGTGCGCGGACAGGGGATCATGAGCAGTTCTTC
-,-,TRBV15,TRBJ2-5,CATSRDLTPSETQYF,TGTGCCACCAGCAGAGATCTGACCCCTAGTGAGACCCAGTACTTC
TRBD1,few,TRBV2,TRBJ1-1,CASKLPGGGQGDTEAFF,TGTGCCAGCAAGCTCCCGGGCGGCGGACAGGGAGACACTGAAGCTTTCTTT
-,few,TRBV9,TRBJ2-3,CASSVQDTQYF,TGTGCCAGCAGCGTTCAGGATACGCAGTATTTT
-,many,TRBV6-1,TRBJ2-7,CASRPQGSYEQYF,TGTGCCAGCAGGCCACAGGGATCCTACGAGCAGTACTTC
TRBD1,few,TRBV10-2,TRBJ1-1,CASRTGALDTEAFF,TGCGCCAGCAGAACAGGGGCCTTGGACACTGAAGCTTTCTTT
-,many,TRBV11-2,TRBJ1-1,CASSPRDKGSTEAFF,TGTGCCAGCAGCCCAAGGGACAAGGGCAGCACTGAAGCTTTCTTT
-,many,TRBV29-1,TRBJ2-1,CSVGTGSSYNEQFF,TGCAGCGTTGGAACAGGGAGCTCCTACAATGAGCAGTTCTTC
TRBD1,few,TRBV30,TRBJ1-1,CAWRAYRGLGTEAFF,TGTGCCTGGAGGGCATACAGGGGGCTGGGGACTGAAGCTTTCTTT
-,few,TRBV4-3,TRBJ1-3,CASSLDETGLGNTIYF,TGCGCCAGCAGCCTAGATGAAACAGGGCTCGGAAACACCATATATTTT
-,many,TRBV18,TRBJ1-5,CASSPRAGSNQPQHF,TGTGCCAGCTCACCACGGGCAGGGAGCAATCAGCCCCAGCATTTT
-,few,TRBV19,TRBJ1-5,CATRTRFGPQHF,TGTGCCACCCGGACCCGATTTGGGCCCCAGCATTTT
-,few,TRBV3-1,TRBJ1-6,CASSQEGTKGSPLHF,TGTGCCAGCAGCCAAGAAGGAACCAAGGGGTCACCCCTCCACTTT